This is a list of T cell receptor beta chains from one sample in a study of cytomegalovirus exposure and HLA in healthy donors. The data were produced by immunoSEQ multiplex PCR, yet TCRdb's version contains in-frame clones alone and is incomplete. The sample contains 95,000 to 150,000 clones, about nine tenths of which appear only once. Input material: PBMCs. The receptors were sampled from a woman between 18 and 29 years old in good health and CMV-seronegative. Each CDR3 is given without its conserved first and last residue. Each record gives: CDR3 protein, J gene, V gene, clone size. A row's size may be missing; if present it is once, few, many or a size class.

CDR3aa: ASSLVSAVFTDTQY
j_gene: TRBJ2-3
v_gene: TRBV5-6
abundance: NA

CDR3aa: ASSAWGGTEAF
j_gene: TRBJ1-1
v_gene: TRBV2
abundance: NA

CDR3aa: ASSLGLASGRVDTQY
j_gene: TRBJ2-3
v_gene: TRBV11-3
abundance: NA

CDR3aa: ASSQGLAGGVTGELF
j_gene: TRBJ2-2
v_gene: TRBV4-1
abundance: NA

CDR3aa: ASSKGQASYEQY
j_gene: TRBJ2-7
v_gene: TRBV19
abundance: NA

CDR3aa: ASSLVPFAGTGFYNEQF
j_gene: TRBJ2-1
v_gene: TRBV7-3
abundance: NA

CDR3aa: ASRMGSTFYEQY
j_gene: TRBJ2-7
v_gene: TRBV27
abundance: few

CDR3aa: SVEGRDGNEQF
j_gene: TRBJ2-1
v_gene: TRBV29-1
abundance: NA

CDR3aa: ASSLVGGGWGNEQF
j_gene: TRBJ2-1
v_gene: TRBV11-3
abundance: NA

CDR3aa: ASSPKSWASLF
j_gene: TRBJ2-2
v_gene: TRBV11-3
abundance: NA

CDR3aa: ASGLVPKSVPNTGELF
j_gene: TRBJ2-2
v_gene: TRBV12-5
abundance: few

CDR3aa: ASGDRHQGWY
j_gene: TRBJ2-3
v_gene: TRBV19
abundance: once

CDR3aa: ASSEGGPSTYNEQF
j_gene: TRBJ2-1
v_gene: TRBV10-1
abundance: NA

CDR3aa: ASTGTGGKLF
j_gene: TRBJ1-4
v_gene: TRBV6-6
abundance: few

CDR3aa: ASSFFRGAYEQY
j_gene: TRBJ2-7
v_gene: TRBV28
abundance: NA

CDR3aa: ASSPFLAGGQGADTQY
j_gene: TRBJ2-3
v_gene: TRBV5-6
abundance: NA

CDR3aa: ASSTGQGAYQPQH
j_gene: TRBJ1-5
v_gene: TRBV7-9
abundance: NA

CDR3aa: ATSLPRRASGRAIAREQF
j_gene: TRBJ2-1
v_gene: TRBV15
abundance: NA

CDR3aa: ASSVGTSGSSYNEQF
j_gene: TRBJ2-1
v_gene: TRBV9
abundance: once

CDR3aa: ASSLGQGAMDTQY
j_gene: TRBJ2-3
v_gene: TRBV5-8
abundance: NA

CDR3aa: ASSPAGLAGHEQY
j_gene: TRBJ2-7
v_gene: TRBV4-1
abundance: NA

CDR3aa: ASSRLDWPEKLF
j_gene: TRBJ1-4
v_gene: TRBV19
abundance: NA

CDR3aa: ASSLVLAGGEQY
j_gene: TRBJ2-7
v_gene: TRBV5-1
abundance: NA

CDR3aa: ASSPRQGNREQF
j_gene: TRBJ2-1
v_gene: TRBV18
abundance: once

CDR3aa: ASSERGTGEGTDTQY
j_gene: TRBJ2-3
v_gene: TRBV2
abundance: NA

CDR3aa: ASSGTVGGYT
j_gene: TRBJ1-2
v_gene: TRBV2
abundance: NA

CDR3aa: ASSPLAGGTDTQY
j_gene: TRBJ2-3
v_gene: TRBV6-5
abundance: NA

CDR3aa: ASSSVGRGARTYEQY
j_gene: TRBJ2-7
v_gene: TRBV5-1
abundance: NA

CDR3aa: ASKTFMGLTDYNEQF
j_gene: TRBJ2-1
v_gene: TRBV27
abundance: NA

CDR3aa: AISSTRDNEQF
j_gene: TRBJ2-1
v_gene: TRBV10-3
abundance: once

CDR3aa: ASSYSRGYT
j_gene: TRBJ1-2
v_gene: TRBV6-5
abundance: few

CDR3aa: AWREGATDTQY
j_gene: TRBJ2-3
v_gene: TRBV30
abundance: few

CDR3aa: ASSLGGTSGSPDTQY
j_gene: TRBJ2-3
v_gene: TRBV28
abundance: NA

CDR3aa: ASRDRGGNQPQH
j_gene: TRBJ1-5
v_gene: TRBV28
abundance: few

CDR3aa: ASIKAGYTEAF
j_gene: TRBJ1-1
v_gene: TRBV6-1
abundance: NA

CDR3aa: ASSVDRYNEQF
j_gene: TRBJ2-1
v_gene: TRBV9
abundance: NA

CDR3aa: ASGSGYEQY
j_gene: TRBJ2-7
v_gene: TRBV10-3
abundance: few

CDR3aa: ASSTSGALSEQY
j_gene: TRBJ2-7
v_gene: TRBV18
abundance: NA

CDR3aa: ASSMDSGNEQF
j_gene: TRBJ2-1
v_gene: TRBV19
abundance: once

CDR3aa: ASSSGGPGTDTQY
j_gene: TRBJ2-3
v_gene: TRBV5-6
abundance: NA

CDR3aa: ASSLNQRTSSYNEQF
j_gene: TRBJ2-1
v_gene: TRBV7-8
abundance: NA

CDR3aa: AWSVSRNEQF
j_gene: TRBJ2-1
v_gene: TRBV30
abundance: once

CDR3aa: ASRLRDRDIYEQY
j_gene: TRBJ2-7
v_gene: TRBV5-1
abundance: NA

CDR3aa: ASSLPGGGETQY
j_gene: TRBJ2-5
v_gene: TRBV13
abundance: once

CDR3aa: SVGSPSGTYEQY
j_gene: TRBJ2-7
v_gene: TRBV29-1
abundance: NA

CDR3aa: ASSLAGDGRDQETQY
j_gene: TRBJ2-5
v_gene: TRBV13
abundance: NA

CDR3aa: ASRPPDRQRSEAF
j_gene: TRBJ1-1
v_gene: TRBV6-5
abundance: few

CDR3aa: ASTNFSPWDEQF
j_gene: TRBJ2-1
v_gene: TRBV5-6
abundance: NA

CDR3aa: ASSQAQAYEQY
j_gene: TRBJ2-7
v_gene: TRBV4-1
abundance: NA

CDR3aa: ASSYPGPAGGPGTDTQY
j_gene: TRBJ2-3
v_gene: TRBV4-2
abundance: NA

CDR3aa: ASSSRAGGSTDTQY
j_gene: TRBJ2-3
v_gene: TRBV5-4
abundance: NA

CDR3aa: ASSYLPHRGWGPYTEAF
j_gene: TRBJ1-1
v_gene: TRBV4-2
abundance: NA

CDR3aa: ASNARLAGVDTQY
j_gene: TRBJ2-3
v_gene: TRBV5-1
abundance: NA

CDR3aa: ASSFVGGTYNEQF
j_gene: TRBJ2-1
v_gene: TRBV27
abundance: NA

CDR3aa: ASSDSSRGGATDTQY
j_gene: TRBJ2-3
v_gene: TRBV13
abundance: NA